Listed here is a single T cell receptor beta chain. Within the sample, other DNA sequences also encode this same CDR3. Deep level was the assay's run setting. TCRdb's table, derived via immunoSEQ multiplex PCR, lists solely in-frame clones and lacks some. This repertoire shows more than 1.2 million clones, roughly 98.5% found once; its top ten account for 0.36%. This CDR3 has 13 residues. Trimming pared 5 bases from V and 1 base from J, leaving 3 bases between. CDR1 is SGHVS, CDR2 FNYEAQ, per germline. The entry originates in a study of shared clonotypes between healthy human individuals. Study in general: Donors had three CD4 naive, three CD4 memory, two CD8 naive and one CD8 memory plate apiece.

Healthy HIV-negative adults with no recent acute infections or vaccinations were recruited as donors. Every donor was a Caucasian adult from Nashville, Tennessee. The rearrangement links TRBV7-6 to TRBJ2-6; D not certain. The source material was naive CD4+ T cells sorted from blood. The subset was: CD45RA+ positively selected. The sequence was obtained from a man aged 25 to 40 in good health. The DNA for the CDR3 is TGTGCCAGCAGCACATCTGGGGCCAACGTCCTGACTTTC. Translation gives CASSTSGANVLTF.